The 20 T cell receptor beta chains given below trace back to one sample, sequenced in a study of T cell repertoires and HLA-DP antigens. Their antigen targets remain unknown. The assay was immunoSEQ multiplex PCR, and TCRdb's table has in-frame clones only and misses some. The sample includes about 73,000 clones, around 80% of them seen just once. The source material was CD4+ T cells from PBMCs. The receptors derive from a man between 60 and 75 years old in good health and CMV-seronegative.

This sequence joins TRBV6-6 and TRBJ2-7; 10 nucleotides match TRBD2. The CDR3 is 15 residues long. V was pared by 3 bases and J by 3 bases, with 5 bases of the junction left unmatched. Germline loops: CDR1 MNHNY, CDR2 SVGAGI (reference sequence). The CDR3: CASSYPASGSYEQYF. Written as DNA, the CDR3 is TGTGCCAGCAGTTATCCGGCTAGCGGGAGCTACGAGCAGTACTTC.

In this sample, this clone turned up once. The chain couples TRBV27 to TRBJ1-2, with D perhaps matching TRBD1 (6 bases). Germline-derived CDR1 and CDR2 are MNHEY and SMNVEV (reference sequence). The V and J ends lost 5 bases and 4 bases respectively, with 11 bases between them. This CDR3 is 13 amino acids long. This CDR3 is CASSSWDTYGYTF. The CDR3 DNA reads TGTGCCAGCAGTAGTTGGGACACCTATGGCTACACCTTC.

V usage is TRBV7-9 and J usage is TRBJ2-1; D may correspond to TRBD1 or TRBD2 (6 bases each). Germline V gene data show CDR1 as SEHNR and CDR2 as FQNEAQ (reference sequence). The CDR3 length is 14 residues. Trimming left V 1 base short and J 12 bases short, with 16 bases between. The CDR3 DNA reads TGTGCCAGCAGCTTAGGGACTGACGGAGGGGGGCAGTTCTTC. It translates to CASSLGTDGGGQFF.

CDR3 region: CASSPPWGSSGANVLTF. The CDR3 DNA follows: TGCGCCAGCAGCCCCCCCTGGGGGTCCTCTGGGGCCAACGTCCTGACTTTC. The V and J genes are TRBV4-1 and TRBJ2-6; D may correspond to TRBD1 or TRBD2 (5 bases each). Germline V gene data show CDR1 as MGHRA and CDR2 as YSYEKL. V lost 4 bases and J lost 0, with 13 bases in between. The CDR3 covers 17 residues.

The chain couples TRBV14 to TRBJ2-7, with a possible D match to TRBD1 (5 bases). The CDR3 sequence is 12 residues long. V shed 4 bases and J shed 6 bases, with 10 bases lying between them. Germline CDR1 SGHDN, CDR2 FVKESK. For the CDR3, the DNA is TGTGCCAGCAGCCGAACAGGTATCGAGCAGTACGTC. Its translation: CASSRTGIEQYV.

The chain carries TRBV14 and TRBJ2-6; D not certain. The CDR3 is 13 residues long. Germline V gene lookup returns CDR1 SGHDN and CDR2 FVKESK. V dropped 6 bases and J dropped 2 bases, with 5 bases sitting between them. The CDR3: CASSLAGANVLTF. In DNA form, the CDR3 reads TGTGCCAGCAGTCTGGCTGGGGCCAACGTCCTGACTTTC. Drawing the rest from reference TRBV14 and TRBJ2-6, the complete variable domain is EAGVTQFPSHSVIEKGQTVTLRCDPISGHDNLYWYRRVMGKEIKFLLHFVKESKQDESGMPNNRFLAERTGGTYSTLKVQPAELEDSGVYFCASSLAGANVLTFGAGSRLTVL.

The CDR3 reads CASRRGLAADTQYF. For the CDR3, the DNA is TGTGCCAGCAGACGCGGACTAGCTGCAGATACGCAGTATTTT. V gene TRBV7-2 combines with J gene TRBJ2-3; 8 bases agree with TRBD2. The V and J ends lost 6 bases and 4 bases, in that order; junction bases with no gene match: 6. Per germline, CDR1 SGHTA and CDR2 FQGNSA. The CDR3 sequence is 14 residues long.

The table lists this clone with a count of one. The genes are TRBV4-1 and TRBJ1-1; 7 bases map to TRBD1. The V gene end was trimmed by 4 bases and the J gene end by 1 base; junction bases not matched to a gene: 9. CDR1 is MGHRA, CDR2 YSYEKL, per germline. This CDR3 region has 16 residues. The CDR3 region is CASSPSQTGENTEAFF. As DNA, the CDR3 is TGCGCCAGCAGCCCGTCACAAACAGGGGAGAACACTGAAGCTTTCTTT.

V gene TRBV6-1 combines with J gene TRBJ1-3; 7 bases are shared with TRBD1. With V trimmed by 4 bases and J by 0 bases, 6 bases remained unmatched. The CDR3 extends over 16 amino acids. The germline V gene encodes CDR1 MNHNS and CDR2 SASEGT. The CDR3 DNA follows: TGTGCCAGCAGTGGGGGACAGTCAAGCTCTGGAAACACCATATATTTT. Its translation: CASSGGQSSSGNTIYF.

The V gene is TRBV5-5, the J gene TRBJ2-1; 7 nucleotides agree with TRBD2. Looked up from germline, CDR1 is SGHKS and CDR2 is YYEKEE (reference sequence). V lost 3 bases to trimming and J lost 6 bases; unmatched junction nucleotides: 9. The CDR3 is made up of 15 amino acids. In DNA form, the CDR3 reads TGTGCCAGCAGCTCGCGGACTAGTTCGGGCAATGAGCAGTTCTTC. Protein: CASSSRTSSGNEQFF.

The chain uses TRBV7-3 and TRBJ1-1; the D gene is possibly TRBD1 (5 bases). Germline CDR1 reads SGHTA; CDR2 reads FQGTGA. CDR3 size: 14 residues. V was shortened by 5 bases and J by 0 bases, with 10 bases between the two germline ends. The CDR3 sequence: CASSATTVNTEAFF. The DNA of the CDR3 is TGTGCCAGCAGCGCAACGACAGTGAACACTGAAGCTTTCTTT.

The CDR3 here is CASSPRTSGGYEQFF. The DNA of the CDR3 is TGTGCCAGCAGCCCCCGGACTAGCGGGGGGTACGAGCAGTTCTTC. The chain has TRBV7-8 and TRBJ2-1; 14 positions agree with TRBD2. Germline V gene data show CDR1 as SGHVS and CDR2 as FQNEAQ. With V trimmed by 5 bases and J by 10 bases, 7 bases remained unmatched. This CDR3 contains 15 residues.

The chain combines TRBV7-9 with TRBJ1-3, with D unclear. This CDR3 has 16 amino acids. V shed 1 base and J shed 2 bases, with 12 bases lying between them. Per the germline V gene, CDR1 is SEHNR and CDR2 is FQNEAQ (reference sequence). CDR3 in amino acids: CASSLDLGTAGNTIYF. The DNA for the CDR3 is TGTGCCAGCAGCTTAGACCTGGGCACGGCTGGAAACACCATATATTTT.

Of note for this clone: The sample has other DNA sequences that encode this CDR3 too. This chain links TRBV18 with TRBJ2-1, with 8 bases identical to TRBD2. Germline V gives CDR1 KGHSH, CDR2 LQKENI. The ends lost 3 bases at V and 0 bases at J; junction bases unmatched: 1. The CDR3 is 15 amino acids. CDR3 loop: CASSPSGSSYNEQFF. The CDR3 nucleotides read TGTGCCAGCTCACCCAGCGGGAGCTCCTACAATGAGCAGTTCTTC.

This chain uses TRBV28 with TRBJ2-3; D is uncertain. Germline V gene data show CDR1 as MDHEN and CDR2 as SYDVKM. Trimming stripped 8 bases from V and 7 bases from J, with 16 bases between. The CDR3 consists of 13 residues. CDR3 DNA: TGTGCCAGCCTCCGAAGCTTGGGAAATACGCAGTATTTT. The encoded protein is CASLRSLGNTQYF.

The genes are TRBV7-6 and TRBJ2-7, with a weak D call TRBD2 (6 bases). The germline CDR1 and CDR2 sequences are SGHVS and FNYEAQ. The CDR3 has 13 residues. Trimming left V 1 base short and J 6 bases short, with 10 bases between. CDR3 in amino acids: CASSLVGGSEQYF. The CDR3 coding sequence is TGTGCCAGCAGCTTAGTTGGGGGGAGCGAGCAGTACTTC. Variable domain in full (rest from reference TRBV7-6 and TRBJ2-7): GAGVSQSPRYKVTKRGQDVALRCDPISGHVSLYWYRQALGQGPEFLTYFNYEAQQDKSGLPNDRFSAERPEGSISTLTIQRTEQRDSAMYRCASSLVGGSEQYFGPGTRLTVT.

J is TRBJ1-4 and V is TRBV14; TRBD1 aligns across 8 bases. Germline V gene lookup returns CDR1 SGHDN and CDR2 FVKESK. The CDR3 extends over 16 amino acids. V shed 0 bases and J 11 bases; nucleotides not matched to a gene: 11. CDR3 protein: CASSQDTQFAGGKLFF. CDR3 DNA sequence: TGTGCCAGCAGCCAAGATACCCAATTTGCAGGGGGCAAACTGTTTTTT.

The V call is TRBV4-2, the J call TRBJ1-2; D is possibly TRBD1 (5 bases). This CDR3 has 16 residues. Trimming removed 0 bases from V and 6 bases from J, with 17 bases in between. Germline V gene lookup returns CDR1 LGHNA and CDR2 YNFKEQ. CDR3 protein: CASSQDRGREVNGYTF. CDR3 coding DNA: TGTGCCAGCAGCCAAGATCGTGGCAGGGAAGTAAATGGCTACACCTTC.

The V and J genes are TRBV28 and TRBJ2-7; 9 nucleotides line up with TRBD1. J gave up 2 bases and V 7 bases, and 9 bases lay outside the gene matches. The germline V gene encodes CDR1 MDHEN and CDR2 SYDVKM. The CDR3 is 15 residues long. The CDR3: CASTSPGQGPYEQYF. The CDR3 coding sequence is TGTGCCAGCACGTCCCCGGGACAGGGCCCCTACGAGCAGTACTTC.

This chain links TRBV30 with TRBJ1-3; D call uncertain. The CDR3 sequence is 13 residues long. In germline, CDR1 is GTSNPN, CDR2 SVGIG (reference sequence). The V and J ends lost 0 bases and 2 bases respectively, with 5 bases between them. The CDR3 sequence: CAWSVGTGNTIYF. The CDR3 DNA is TGTGCCTGGAGTGTAGGAACTGGAAACACCATATATTTT.